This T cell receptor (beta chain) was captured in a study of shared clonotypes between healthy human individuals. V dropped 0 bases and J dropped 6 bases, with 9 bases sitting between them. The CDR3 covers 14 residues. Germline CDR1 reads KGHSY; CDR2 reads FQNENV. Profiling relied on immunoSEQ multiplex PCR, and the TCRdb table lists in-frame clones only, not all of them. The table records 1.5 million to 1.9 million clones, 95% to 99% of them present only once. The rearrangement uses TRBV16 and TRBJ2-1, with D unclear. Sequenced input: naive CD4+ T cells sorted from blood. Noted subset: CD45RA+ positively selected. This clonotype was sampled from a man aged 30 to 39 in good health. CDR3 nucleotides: TGTGCCAGCAGCCAATCAGCGACGGTCAATGAGCAGTTCTTC. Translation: CASSQSATVNEQFF.